This TCR beta chain comes out of a study of metastatic and nonmetastatic thyroid tumors. There were no patients who had received any treatment before thyroid surgery. CDR3 length: 17 residues. Germline lookup yields CDR1 SGHRS and CDR2 YFSETQ. Trimming took 4 bases from V and 4 from J, leaving 20 bases between them. Worth noting for this clone: Additional DNA sequences in this sample encode the identical CDR3.

TCRdb re-processed the PCR reads through MiXCR. This table has 25,000 to 35,000 clones, around 15% appearing once. The sequenced material came from blood. The rearrangement links TRBV5-1 to TRBJ1-4; possible D gene TRBD1, 5 bases. This receptor was taken from a female donor with papillary thyroid cancer or a benign thyroid nodule (not recorded which). Some clones in this sample may be carry-over from other donors' samples. The DNA for the CDR3 is TGCGCCAGCAGCCCAACAGGTGGCGGATGGGTTAATGAAAAACTGTTTTTT. Translated, it gives CASSPTGGGWVNEKLFF.